The next 10 T cell receptor beta chains were all read from a single sample in a study of cytomegalovirus exposure and HLA in healthy donors. In the PCR, 60 Vbeta and 13 Jbeta primers were used. Assay: immunoSEQ multiplex PCR; the TCRdb copy retains only in-frame clones and omits some. The sample gives about 140,000 clones, 55% to 80% of which show up once; approximately 14% is in the top ten. The sample comprised PBMCs. These TCRs come from a human donor in good health.

The chain recombines TRBV19 with TRBJ2-1, with a tentative D call TRBD1 (6 bases). Germline V gene sequence: CDR1 LNHDA, CDR2 SQIVND (reference sequence). The CDR3 loop spans 14 amino acids. V lost 2 bases and J 6 bases, leaving 11 bases between the germline ends. The CDR3 region is CASSIQGRGNEQFF. In DNA form, the CDR3 reads TGTGCCAGTAGTATACAGGGCAGGGGCAATGAGCAGTTCTTC.

The rearrangement links TRBV5-1 to TRBJ1-4, with 9 bases fitting TRBD1. Trimming removed 0 bases from V and 8 bases from J; junction bases left unmatched: 8. The germline gives CDR1 SGHRS, CDR2 YFSETQ. The CDR3 is 16 amino acids. The CDR3 nucleotides read TGCGCCAGCAGCTTGGGGGCTGGGACAGGGAACGAAAAACTGTTTTTT. Residues: CASSLGAGTGNEKLFF.

This chain joins TRBV21-1 and TRBJ2-7; the D call TRBD1 from the table was never checked on the DNA. TRBV21-1 is noted as a pseudogene. The CDR3 covers 14 residues. CDR3 sequence (DNA): TGTGCCAGCTTCCTCCGGGACATTAACTACGAGCAGTACTTC. Translation gives CASFLRDINYEQYF.

This chain links TRBV5-6 with TRBJ1-3; the D is unclear. The CDR3 spans 14 residues. Trimming pared 1 base from V and 0 bases from J, leaving 5 bases between. Per germline, CDR1 SGHDT and CDR2 YYEEEE. CDR3 region: CASSLPYSGNTIYF. In DNA form, the CDR3 reads TGTGCCAGCAGCTTGCCCTACTCTGGAAACACCATATATTTT. The variable domain in full, completed from reference TRBV5-6 and TRBJ1-3, reads DAGVTQSPTHLIKTRGQQVTLRCSPKSGHDTVSWYQQALGQGPQFIFQYYEEEERQRGNFPDRFSGHQFPNYSSELNVNALLLGDSALYLCASSLPYSGNTIYFGEGSWLTVV.

V is TRBV18 and J is TRBJ2-5; D perhaps matches TRBD1 (6 bases). CDR1 and CDR2 (germline): KGHSH, LQKENI. CDR3 length: 12 residues. Trimming took off 6 bases at V and 4 bases at J, with 9 bases between the two ends. The CDR3: CASSQTGETQYF. The CDR3 DNA reads TGTGCCAGCTCTCAGACAGGAGAGACCCAGTACTTC.

The chain has TRBV4-2 and TRBJ2-5; TRBD1 aligns across 8 bases. The ends lost 1 base at V and 5 bases at J; junction bases unmatched: 9. This CDR3 has 16 amino acids. Germline values: CDR1 LGHNA, CDR2 YNFKEQ. DNA for the CDR3: TGTGCCAGCAGCCAAGCTGCGACAGGGGAGAGGGAGACCCAGTACTTC. Translation: CASSQAATGERETQYF.

The chain couples TRBV5-1 to TRBJ2-7; no definite D call. This CDR3 has 13 residues. CDR1 is SGHRS, CDR2 YFSETQ, per germline. The V gene lost 1 base and the J gene lost 2 bases, with 7 bases spanning the gap. DNA of the CDR3: TGCGCCAGCAGCTTGACTGACACCTACGAGCAGTACTTC. It codes for CASSLTDTYEQYF.

This chain links TRBV7-9 with TRBJ2-1, with 7 bases fitting TRBD2. With 7 bases clipped from V and 7 bases from J, the junction kept 7 bases outside the gene matches. Germline CDR1 and CDR2: SEHNR and FQNEAQ (reference sequence). The CDR3 contains 13 residues. This CDR3 is CASNPGGRNEQFF. The CDR3 region has the DNA TGTGCCAGCAACCCGGGGGGTCGGAATGAGCAGTTCTTC.

This chain connects TRBV9 to TRBJ2-3; D possibly corresponds to TRBD2 (5 bases). Germline lookup yields CDR1 SGDLS and CDR2 YYNGEE. This CDR3 is 14 amino acids long. The V and J ends lost 4 bases and 0 bases respectively, with 9 bases between them. CDR3 nucleotide sequence: TGTGCCAGCAGCTCGCGAGGGAGCACAGATACGCAGTATTTT. This gives the protein CASSSRGSTDTQYF.

By share, this clone counts as medium-sized. The gene calls are TRBV7-9 and TRBJ1-5, with 7 bases identical to TRBD1. J lost 16 bases, V lost 1 base, and 10 bases had no gene match. Germline CDR1 and CDR2: SEHNR and FQNEAQ (reference sequence). This CDR3 spans 13 amino acids. CDR3 nucleotides: TGTGCCAGCAGCTTAGGAGGGCCGACAGGGTTCCATTTT. This encodes CASSLGGPTGFHF.